This is a list of T cell receptor beta chains from one sample in a study of cytomegalovirus exposure and HLA in healthy donors. Libraries were prepared by immunoSEQ multiplex PCR; TCRdb keeps only in-frame clonotypes and omits some of them. Here the sample spans 150,000 to 200,000 clones, under 70% being singletons. Sequenced sample: PBMCs. The receptors stem from a woman in her thirties or forties in good health and CMV-seropositive. CDR3s leave out the opening cysteine and the closing phenylalanine or tryptophan. The size of a clone is reported for some rows only, either as once, few or many, or as a class for expanded clones.

j_call clone_size v_call cdr3_aa
TRBJ1-3 NA TRBV6-1 ASSRGAQENTIY
TRBJ2-5 few TRBV7-2 ASSLEGRVRY
TRBJ2-7 NA TRBV7-6 ASSPGLDSYEQY
TRBJ1-1 NA TRBV27 ASRGQLNTEAF
TRBJ2-5 NA TRBV20-1 SASLAETQY
TRBJ2-6 once TRBV28 ASRLLRGSSGANVLT
TRBJ2-7 few TRBV6-6 ASSSSQGGSPYEQY
TRBJ1-3 few TRBV5-1 ASSRTLEANTIY
TRBJ2-7 NA TRBV6-6 ASSYRVGEGEQY
TRBJ2-7 NA TRBV4-3 ASSQAASHSYEQY
TRBJ2-5 once TRBV9 ASSVGPSAQETQY
TRBJ2-1 NA TRBV28 ASSEGGTHNEQF
TRBJ2-3 NA TRBV5-8 ASSLSIQGLAGGDTQY
TRBJ2-3 few TRBV5-5 ASSLGDRETDTQY
TRBJ1-6 NA TRBV6-5 ASSSGSYNSPLH
TRBJ2-3 NA TRBV14 ASSQNVAGGPTDTQY
TRBJ1-1 NA TRBV5-6 ASSLFTGGANTEAF
TRBJ2-7 NA TRBV10-1 ASRGTKRGHGSYEQY
TRBJ2-6 once TRBV7-2 ASSSYSGANVLT
TRBJ2-1 NA TRBV5-4 ASSPGGRHNEQF
TRBJ1-1 NA TRBV19 ASRGRTSQEPEAF
TRBJ2-7 NA TRBV5-6 ASSRTHSYEQY
TRBJ2-7 few TRBV28 ASSIRTTGDEQY
TRBJ1-2 NA TRBV5-6 ASSSTGVYT
TRBJ1-2 NA TRBV5-1 ASSHSQGEARYGYT
TRBJ2-7 NA TRBV6-1 ASSLGTARVYEQY
NA NA TRBV2 ASRFTVYSYEQY
TRBJ2-3 NA TRBV2 ASSPGGAGTDTQY
TRBJ2-7 once TRBV28 ASSRGQGSYEQY
TRBJ1-4 NA TRBV6-6 ASSYRFTGENEKLF
TRBJ2-1 NA TRBV9 ASSPRTSGRVTYNEQF
TRBJ2-7 few TRBV6-5 ASSSTVLAGVYEQY
TRBJ2-1 once TRBV5-1 ASSLGGLAGHNEQF
TRBJ1-1 NA TRBV11-1 ASSLGRNTEAF
TRBJ1-3 NA TRBV18 ASSQAQESGNTIY
TRBJ2-2 NA TRBV18 ASSPLQNTGELF
TRBJ1-4 few TRBV28 ASSGTENEKLF
TRBJ1-2 NA TRBV19 ASSILGADPNYGYT
TRBJ2-4 NA TRBV2 ASSGSGGNIQY
TRBJ2-7 NA TRBV18 ASSPSVTSVSYEQY
TRBJ2-2 NA TRBV6-5 ASIYREGAGELF
TRBJ2-1 NA TRBV27 ASSPTIAGDSYNEQF
TRBJ2-7 NA TRBV12-5 ASGLDLGSQGSYEQY
TRBJ2-3 NA TRBV18 ASSPPSWATDTQY
TRBJ2-2 NA TRBV9 ASSFSGANTGELF
TRBJ1-4 NA TRBV5-1 ASSLAPGLEKLF
TRBJ2-7 NA TRBV21-1 ASSKRIAGVGSYEQY
TRBJ2-3 NA TRBV27 ASTSGQGTDTQY